This is a list of T cell receptor beta chains from one sample in a study of blood T cells in healthy people across ages. Each CDR3 protein is one row after TCRdb ran MiXCR on the 5' RACE reads. Here the sample spans around 650,000 distinct CDR3 sequences, about 30% being singletons. Source material: blood. The receptors shown here come from a woman over 75 in good health. CDR3s include the opening cysteine and the closing phenylalanine or tryptophan. A D gene is named only where the DNA matches it firmly. Expanded clones are given a class, and other clones once, few, many or no size at all.

d_call j_call clone_size v_call cdr3_nt cdr3_aa
. TRBJ2-1 many TRBV4-1 TGCGCCAGCAGCCAAGAAAAAGGGGTTAGCTCCTACAATGAGCAGTTCTTC CASSQEKGVSSYNEQFF
TRBD1 TRBJ1-5 once TRBV20-1 TGCAGTACTAGAGCGATACAGGGGGCGATGGTCAATCAGCCCCAGCATTTT CSTRAIQGAMVNQPQHF
. TRBJ2-5 many TRBV19 TGTGCCAGTAGTATTGGGGGGCGCGGGGAGACCCAGTACTTC CASSIGGRGETQYF
TRBD1 TRBJ2-2 once TRBV7-3 TGTGCCAGCAGCTCAGGACAGGCGAACACCGGGGAGCCGTTTTTT CASSSGQANTGEPFF
TRBD1 TRBJ1-2 . TRBV9 TGTGCCAGCAGCGGGACGGGACAGGCGAACCTCTATGGCTACACCTTC CASSGTGQANLYGYTF
TRBD1 TRBJ1-5 . TRBV7-9 TGTGCCAGCAGCCCCGCCAGGCTTACAGGGGGAGAGACCCAGCATTTT CASSPARLTGGETQHF
. TRBJ1-4 few TRBV30 TGTGCCTGGAGTGTACCCCCTGGGGAAAAACTGTTTTTT CAWSVPPGEKLFF
TRBD1 TRBJ2-7 . TRBV10-3 TGTGCCACCGGGACAGGGGAGGTGCAGTACTTC CATGTGEVQYF
. TRBJ2-5 . TRBV15 TGTGCCACCAGCAAGCAGGTCGGGGTACAAGAGACCCAGTACTTC CATSKQVGVQETQYF
. TRBJ2-5 . TRBV5-1 TGCGCCAGCAGCTTCCAGGACAGGGAGGGTGAGCAGTACTTC CASSFQDREGEQYF
TRBD1 TRBJ1-5 . TRBV20-1 TGCAGTGCTGTCTCTCTCACAGGGGGCAATCAGCCCCAGCATTTT CSAVSLTGGNQPQHF
TRBD1 TRBJ1-2 many TRBV28 TGTGCCAGCAGGACCGGGACAGGGGCTGATGGCTACACCTTC CASRTGTGADGYTF
. TRBJ1-1 many TRBV28 TGTGCCAGCAGTTTACGGGGACGAGCTTTCTTT CASSLRGRAFF
. TRBJ1-5 many TRBV6-2/TRBV6-3 TGTGCCAGCAGTCCCCAAGGGGTCACGGGGAGAAGCAATCAGCCCCAGCATTTT CASSPQGVTGRSNQPQHF
. TRBJ1-2 few TRBV20-1 TGCAGTGCTAGGCACGACATATCCCCGGGAGGCTACACCTTC CSARHDISPGGYTF
. TRBJ1-2 many TRBV7-2 TGTGCCAGCAGCTTAGTTGGGGGGAGCCCGGCTAACTATGGCTACACCTTC CASSLVGGSPANYGYTF
. TRBJ1-5 many TRBV20-1 TGCAGTGCCCGGGCGGTTCAGGGCAATCAGCCCCAGCATTTT CSARAVQGNQPQHF
TRBD2 TRBJ2-3 many TRBV4-3 TGCGCCAGCAGCACCCGGGAGGGACTAACAGATACGCAGTATTTT CASSTREGLTDTQYF
. TRBJ2-5 . TRBV28 TGTGCCAGCAGTTTAAAGGCTAGCGCAAAAGAGACCCAGTACTTC CASSLKASAKETQYF
. TRBJ1-4 . TRBV7-8 TGTGCCAGCAGCACTCAGGGCCTTACTAATGAAAAACTGTTTTTT CASSTQGLTNEKLFF
. TRBJ2-1 many TRBV14 TGTGCCAGCAGCCAAGATGGTCCACGGAATGAGCAGTTCTTC CASSQDGPRNEQFF
. TRBJ2-5 few TRBV24-1 TGTGCCACCAGTCAGGCTAGAGAGACCCAGTACTTC CATSQARETQYF
TRBD1 TRBJ2-7 many TRBV10-3 TGTGCCGTCGGACAGGGCTCATACGAGCAGTACTTC CAVGQGSYEQYF
TRBD2 TRBJ2-1 many TRBV20-1 TGCAGTGCTGCCGGGACTAGCGGGGGTCGAACCTACAATGAGCAGTTCTTC CSAAGTSGGRTYNEQFF
. TRBJ2-7 . TRBV10-3 TGTGCCTCGCACCAGAGCGGGACAGGCGAGCAGTACTTC CASHQSGTGEQYF
. TRBJ2-5 many TRBV20-1 TGCAGTGCTCGGGGCGCGAGGATGGAGACCCAGTACTTC CSARGARMETQYF
. TRBJ1-2 . TRBV28 TGTGCCAGCATTGCGATGGACGGATACTATGGCTACACCTTC CASIAMDGYYGYTF
TRBD1 TRBJ2-5 many TRBV7-8 TGTGCCAGCAGCGCCAAACGTGGACAGGGGGCGCTGGAGACCCAGTACTTC CASSAKRGQGALETQYF
TRBD2 TRBJ2-1 once TRBV7-3 TGTGCCGGCAGCCTATTGGGGACTAGCGGCTACAATGAGCAGTTCTTC CAGSLLGTSGYNEQFF
. TRBJ2-1 many TRBV20-1 TGCAGTGCTAGAGGAACAGCGGGCGACGGGGAGCAGTTCTTC CSARGTAGDGEQFF
TRBD2 TRBJ2-3 many TRBV7-9 TGTGCCAGCAGCCTTAATAGCGGGGGAACAGATACGCAGTATTTT CASSLNSGGTDTQYF
. TRBJ2-7 many TRBV5-1 TGCGCCAGCAGCCCATGGGAGAGCTCCTACGAGCAGTACTTC CASSPWESSYEQYF
TRBD1 TRBJ1-2 many TRBV28 TGTGCCAGCAGTTTAGGGGGACAGCCTAACTATGGCTACACCTTC CASSLGGQPNYGYTF
TRBD1 TRBJ1-1 . TRBV19 TGTGCCAGTAGTCCGCACCCGACAGGGGGAAGAGCTGAAGCTTTCTTT CASSPHPTGGRAEAFF
TRBD1 TRBJ1-2 few TRBV30 TGTGCCTGGAGTAAATCCGGGACAGGGGTAGATGGCTACACCTTC CAWSKSGTGVDGYTF
TRBD2 TRBJ2-1 . TRBV30 TGTGCCTGGAGTGTACGGGGGGTAAGGCAGTTCTTC CAWSVRGVRQFF
TRBD2 TRBJ2-3 many TRBV12-3/TRBV12-4 TGTGCCAGCAGTTGGGGCGGAGCGGGGGGGGTGACAGATACGCAGTATTTT CASSWGGAGGVTDTQYF
. TRBJ2-3 . TRBV18 TGTGCCAGCTCACCAAGAGGCGTCGTTACAGATACGCAGTATTTT CASSPRGVVTDTQYF
. TRBJ2-1 . TRBV6-5 TGTGCCAGCAGTTATTTGGGCACCAACAATGAGCAGTTCTTC CASSYLGTNNEQFF
TRBD1 TRBJ2-7 . TRBV13 TGTGCCAGCAGCCCTATTAGGACAGGGGGCGAGCAGTACTTC CASSPIRTGGEQYF
. TRBJ2-3 many TRBV25-1 TGTGCCAGCAGCGAGGAAGTTGGTACAGATACGCAGTATTTT CASSEEVGTDTQYF
. TRBJ1-1 . TRBV4-3 TGCGCCAGCAGCCAGAACACGGGCTCTAAAGCTTTCTTT CASSQNTGSKAFF
. TRBJ1-2 . TRBV20-1 TGCAGTGCTTGGCGGGGTGGCTACACCTTC CSAWRGGYTF
TRBD2 TRBJ2-7 many TRBV5-1 TGCGCCAGCAGCTTGGTCGGGGGGGACTACGAGCAGTACTTC CASSLVGGDYEQYF
TRBD1 TRBJ1-1 . TRBV7-9 TGTGCCAGCAGTGGGACAGCCCGGAACACTGAAGCTTTCTTT CASSGTARNTEAFF
TRBD2 TRBJ2-5 many TRBV28 TGTGCCAGCAGCTCCTGGGGGGGGGAGAACCAAGAGACCCAGTACTTC CASSSWGGENQETQYF
TRBD2 TRBJ2-1 many TRBV7-3 TGTGCCAGCAGCCGGGGGGGAGATGAGCAGTTCTTC CASSRGGDEQFF
. TRBJ1-5 many TRBV5-1 TGCGCCAGCAGCCCTTCCGGGGGCCCTCAGCCCCAGCATTTT CASSPSGGPQPQHF
. TRBJ2-3 many TRBV4-3 TGCGCCAGCAGCCAAGATGGAAGCCGAAGCACAGATACGCAGTATTTT CASSQDGSRSTDTQYF
TRBD1 TRBJ1-2 . TRBV7-2 TGTGCCAGCAGCCCGGGGGGGACAGGGCGCTATGGCTACACCTTC CASSPGGTGRYGYTF
. TRBJ2-7 many TRBV3-1 TGTGCCAGCAGCCAAGGGGCCGGGAGCCACGAGCAGTACTTC CASSQGAGSHEQYF
TRBD1 TRBJ1-2 many TRBV10-3 TGTGCCATCAGTGAAGACAGGGAGTATGGCTACACCTTC CAISEDREYGYTF
. TRBJ1-1 many TRBV5-6 TGTGCCAGCAGCTTGGGGCCTCGGGGGCTTGATGAAGCTTTCTTT CASSLGPRGLDEAFF
TRBD1 TRBJ2-7 . TRBV20-1 TGCAGTGCTAAGGTTTACAGGGGTGTCCCCTACGAGCAGTACTTC CSAKVYRGVPYEQYF
. TRBJ2-1 once TRBV20-1 TGCAGTGCTCATGGCTCGCGGGGCTCTTATAGTGAGCAGTTCTTC CSAHGSRGSYSEQFF
. TRBJ2-7 many TRBV29-1 TGCAGCGCCCAGGGATGGCCCCTATCCTACGAGCAGTACTTC CSAQGWPLSYEQYF
. TRBJ1-2 once TRBV7-2 TGTGCCAGCAGCTCTACCGGGCCGACTGGGGGCTACACCTTC CASSSTGPTGGYTF